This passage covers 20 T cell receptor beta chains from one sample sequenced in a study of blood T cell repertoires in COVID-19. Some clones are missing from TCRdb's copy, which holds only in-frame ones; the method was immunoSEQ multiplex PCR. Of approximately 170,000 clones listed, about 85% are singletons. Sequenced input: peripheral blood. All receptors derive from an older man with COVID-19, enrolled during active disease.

CDR3 nucleotides: TGCGCCAGCAGCCTGGGGACAGGGGGCTACGAGAACACTGAAGCTTTCTTT. It yields the protein CASSLGTGGYENTEAFF. The rearrangement uses TRBV5-1 and TRBJ1-1; 12 nucleotides match TRBD1. The CDR3 has 17 residues. Germline V gives CDR1 SGHRS, CDR2 YFSETQ. V lost 4 bases to trimming and J lost 1 base; unmatched junction nucleotides: 8.

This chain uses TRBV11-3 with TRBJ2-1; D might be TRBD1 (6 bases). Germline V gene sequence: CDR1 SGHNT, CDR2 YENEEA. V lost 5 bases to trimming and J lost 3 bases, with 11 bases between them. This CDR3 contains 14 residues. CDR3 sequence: CASSLQQGYNEQFF. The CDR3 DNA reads TGTGCCAGCAGCCTTCAACAGGGCTACAATGAGCAGTTCTTC.

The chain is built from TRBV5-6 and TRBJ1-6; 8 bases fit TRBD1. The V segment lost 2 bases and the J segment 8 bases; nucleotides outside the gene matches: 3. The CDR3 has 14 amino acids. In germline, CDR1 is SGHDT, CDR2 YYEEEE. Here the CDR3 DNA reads TGTGCCAGCAGCTTCCCGACAGGGGATTCACCCCTCCACTTT. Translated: CASSFPTGDSPLHF.

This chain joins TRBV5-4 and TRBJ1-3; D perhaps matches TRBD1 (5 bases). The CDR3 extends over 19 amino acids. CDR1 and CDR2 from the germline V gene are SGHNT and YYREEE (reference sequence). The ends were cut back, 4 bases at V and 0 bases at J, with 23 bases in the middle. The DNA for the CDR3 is TGTGCCAGCAGCACCGTCTTTTCGAAGGAGGGGAACTCTGGAAACACCATATATTTT. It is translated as CASSTVFSKEGNSGNTIYF.

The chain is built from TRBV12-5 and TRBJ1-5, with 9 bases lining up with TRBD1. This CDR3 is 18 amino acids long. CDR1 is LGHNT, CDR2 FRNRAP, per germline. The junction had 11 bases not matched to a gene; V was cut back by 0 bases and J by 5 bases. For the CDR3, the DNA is TGTGCTAGTGGTTTGGTACATGGGGACAGGGAGTTTTATCAGCCCCAGCATTTT. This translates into CASGLVHGDREFYQPQHF.

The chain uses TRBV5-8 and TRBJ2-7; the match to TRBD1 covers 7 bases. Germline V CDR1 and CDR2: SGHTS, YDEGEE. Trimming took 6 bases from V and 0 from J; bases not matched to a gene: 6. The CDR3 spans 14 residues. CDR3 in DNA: TGTGCCAGCAAAACACAGGGGCTCTCCTACGAGCAGTACTTC. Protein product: CASKTQGLSYEQYF.

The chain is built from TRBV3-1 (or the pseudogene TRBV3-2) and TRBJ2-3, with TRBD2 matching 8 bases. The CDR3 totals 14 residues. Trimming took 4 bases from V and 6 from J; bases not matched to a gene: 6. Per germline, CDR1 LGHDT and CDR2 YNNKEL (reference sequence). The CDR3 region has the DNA TGTGCCAGCAGCCTGACTAGCGCGGGGGATACGCAGTATTTT. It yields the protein CASSLTSAGDTQYF.

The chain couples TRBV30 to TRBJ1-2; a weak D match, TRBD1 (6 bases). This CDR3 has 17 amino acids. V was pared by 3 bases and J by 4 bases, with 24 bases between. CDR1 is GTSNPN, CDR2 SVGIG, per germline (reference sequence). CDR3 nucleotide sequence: TGTGCCTGGAGCGATCGCCCTATACAGGGAGAAATCTATGGCTACACCTTC. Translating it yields CAWSDRPIQGEIYGYTF.

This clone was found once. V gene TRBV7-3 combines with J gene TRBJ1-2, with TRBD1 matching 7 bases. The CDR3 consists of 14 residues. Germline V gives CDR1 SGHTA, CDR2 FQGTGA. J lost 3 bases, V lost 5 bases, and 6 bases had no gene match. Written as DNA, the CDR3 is TGTGCCAGCAGCCTAGGTGGACAGGACTATGGCTACACCTTC. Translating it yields CASSLGGQDYGYTF.

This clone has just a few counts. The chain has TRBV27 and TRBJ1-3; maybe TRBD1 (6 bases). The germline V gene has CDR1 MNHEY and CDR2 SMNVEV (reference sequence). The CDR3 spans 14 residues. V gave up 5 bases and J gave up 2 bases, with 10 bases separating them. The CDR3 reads CASSPAGAGNTIYF. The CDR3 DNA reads TGTGCCAGCAGTCCCGCAGGGGCTGGAAACACCATATATTTT.

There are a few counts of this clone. Written as DNA, the CDR3 is TGTGCCAGCAGGACGGGACTAGCGGGGGGTCCTCAGTACTTC. Its protein is CASRTGLAGGPQYF. This chain joins TRBV28 and TRBJ2-7; 15 nucleotides align to TRBD2. CDR3 length equals 14 residues. Per germline, CDR1 MDHEN and CDR2 SYDVKM. J lost 10 bases, V lost 6 bases, and 7 bases had no gene match.

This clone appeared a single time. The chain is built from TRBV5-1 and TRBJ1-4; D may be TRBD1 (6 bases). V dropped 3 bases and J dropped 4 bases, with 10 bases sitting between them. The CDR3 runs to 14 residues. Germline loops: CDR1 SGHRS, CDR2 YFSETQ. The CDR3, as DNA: TGCGCCAGCAGCTGGGGGCGCGGTAATGAAAAACTGTTTTTT. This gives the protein CASSWGRGNEKLFF.

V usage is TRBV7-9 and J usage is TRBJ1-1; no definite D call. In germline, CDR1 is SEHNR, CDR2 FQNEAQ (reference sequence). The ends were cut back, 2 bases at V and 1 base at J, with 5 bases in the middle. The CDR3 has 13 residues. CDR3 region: CASSLFQNTEAFF. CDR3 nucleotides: TGTGCCAGCAGCTTATTCCAGAACACTGAAGCTTTCTTT.

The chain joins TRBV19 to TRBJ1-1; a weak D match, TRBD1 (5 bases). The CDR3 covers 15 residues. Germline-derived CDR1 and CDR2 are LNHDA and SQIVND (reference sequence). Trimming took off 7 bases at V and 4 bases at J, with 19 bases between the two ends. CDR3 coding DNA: TGTGCCAGTATTCCTAGTCAGGGCCGAGCCACTGAAGCTTTCTTT. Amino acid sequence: CASIPSQGRATEAFF.

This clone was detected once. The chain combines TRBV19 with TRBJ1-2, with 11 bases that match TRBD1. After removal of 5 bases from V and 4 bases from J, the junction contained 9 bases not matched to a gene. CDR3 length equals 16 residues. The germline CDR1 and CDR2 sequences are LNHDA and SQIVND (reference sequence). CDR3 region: CASSARTGGEVYGYTF. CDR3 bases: TGTGCCAGTAGTGCCCGGACAGGGGGCGAAGTCTATGGCTACACCTTC.

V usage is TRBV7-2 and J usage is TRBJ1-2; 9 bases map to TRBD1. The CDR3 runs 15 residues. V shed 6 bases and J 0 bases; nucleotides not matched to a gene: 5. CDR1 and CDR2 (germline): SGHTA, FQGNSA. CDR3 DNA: TGTGCCAGCAGACGGGACAGGGCCGCTAACTATGGCTACACCTTC. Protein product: CASRRDRAANYGYTF.

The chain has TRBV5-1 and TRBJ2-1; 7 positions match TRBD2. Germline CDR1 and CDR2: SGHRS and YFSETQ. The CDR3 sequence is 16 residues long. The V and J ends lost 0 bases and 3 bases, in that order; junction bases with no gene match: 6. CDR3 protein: CASSLEAGDRYNEQFF. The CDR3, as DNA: TGCGCCAGCAGCTTGGAGGCGGGGGATCGCTACAATGAGCAGTTCTTC.

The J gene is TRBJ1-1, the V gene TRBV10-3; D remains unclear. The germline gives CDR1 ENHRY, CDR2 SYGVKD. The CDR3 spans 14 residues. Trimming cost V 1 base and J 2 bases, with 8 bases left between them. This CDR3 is CAISEWQANTEAFF. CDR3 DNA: TGTGCCATCAGTGAGTGGCAGGCAAACACTGAAGCTTTCTTT.

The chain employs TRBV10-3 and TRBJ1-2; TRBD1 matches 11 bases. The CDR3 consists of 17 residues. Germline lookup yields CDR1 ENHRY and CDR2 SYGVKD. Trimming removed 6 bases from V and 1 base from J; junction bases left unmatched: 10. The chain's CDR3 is CAISPGTGQGDNYGYTF. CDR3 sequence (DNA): TGTGCCATCAGCCCCGGGACGGGACAGGGGGATAACTATGGCTACACCTTC.

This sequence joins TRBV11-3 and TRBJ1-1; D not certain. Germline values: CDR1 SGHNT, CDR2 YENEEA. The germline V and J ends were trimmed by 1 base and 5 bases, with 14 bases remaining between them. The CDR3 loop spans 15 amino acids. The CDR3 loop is CASSLGRSARTEAFF. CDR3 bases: TGTGCCAGCAGCTTAGGCAGGTCCGCCAGGACTGAAGCTTTCTTT.